This TCR beta chain was sequenced for a study of shared clonotypes between healthy human individuals. Using immunoSEQ multiplex PCR, the repertoire was profiled, and TCRdb retains in-frame clones only, with some absent. Here the sample spans some 480,000 clones, 79% being singletons. V was pared by 5 bases and J by 7 bases, with 17 bases between. Germline assignment: CDR1 SGHTA and CDR2 FQGTGA. This CDR3 has 15 amino acids. The V gene is TRBV7-3, the J gene TRBJ2-2; D ambiguous. The sample consisted of PBMCs. The clonotype was recovered from a woman aged 40 to 55 in good health. Some clones in this sample may be carry-over from other donors' samples. The CDR3 nucleotides are TGTGCCAGCAGCCCCTACGTGGGGTTGGGCGGGGAGCTGTTTTTT. Residues: CASSPYVGLGGELFF.